Listed below are T cell receptor beta chains from one sample, sequenced in a study of blood T cell repertoires in COVID-19. Profiling relied on immunoSEQ multiplex PCR, and the TCRdb table lists in-frame clones only, not all of them. The sample consists of about 250,000 clones, about 88% of them appearing once. The sample was PBMCs or T cells enriched from blood (not recorded which). All receptors derive from a woman aged 45-59 years who had recovered from COVID-19. The CDR3 runs from the conserved cysteine through the conserved F or W. The order of the fields is J gene, CDR3 length, D gene, clone size, V gene, CDR3 DNA, CDR3 protein. A D gene is named only where the DNA matches it firmly. Not all rows give a size; the values are once, few, many and, for expanded clones, a class.

j_gene: TRBJ1-1; len: 14; d_gene: TRBD1; abundance: NA; v_gene: TRBV28; CDR3nt: TGTGCCAGCACCCCAACCCGGGACAGGGAGGTAGCTTTCTTT; CDR3aa: CASTPTRDREVAFF
j_gene: TRBJ2-1; len: 15; d_gene: NA; abundance: few; v_gene: TRBV19; CDR3nt: TGTGCCAGTAAGCTTTCGGCGGTCTCCTACAATGAGCAGTTCTTC; CDR3aa: CASKLSAVSYNEQFF
j_gene: TRBJ2-7; len: 15; d_gene: TRBD2; abundance: once; v_gene: TRBV6-2/TRBV6-3; CDR3nt: TGTGCCAGCAGCCTAACGGGACTAGCGGGAGGGGAGCAGTACTTC; CDR3aa: CASSLTGLAGGEQYF
j_gene: TRBJ2-5; len: 13; d_gene: TRBD1; abundance: NA; v_gene: TRBV6-5; CDR3nt: TGTGCCAGCGGGGACAGGGGACAAGAGACCCAGTACTTC; CDR3aa: CASGDRGQETQYF
j_gene: TRBJ2-2; len: 17; d_gene: TRBD2; abundance: NA; v_gene: TRBV7-2; CDR3nt: TGTGCCAGCAGCTTAGCGCGGCTAGCGGGACGGACCGGGGAGCTGTTTTTT; CDR3aa: CASSLARLAGRTGELFF
j_gene: TRBJ2-7; len: 14; d_gene: TRBD1; abundance: NA; v_gene: TRBV30; CDR3nt: TGTGCCTGGAGTGTAACAGGGGGTTTCTACGAGCAGTACTTC; CDR3aa: CAWSVTGGFYEQYF
j_gene: TRBJ2-7; len: 14; d_gene: NA; abundance: NA; v_gene: TRBV5-1; CDR3nt: TGCGCCAGCAGTCAAGGCTCGGGCTCCTACGAGCAGTACTTC; CDR3aa: CASSQGSGSYEQYF
j_gene: TRBJ2-1; len: 15; d_gene: TRBD2; abundance: NA; v_gene: TRBV7-2; CDR3nt: TGTGCCAGCAGCCTAGAAAGACTAGCGGGAGCTGAGCAGTTCTTC; CDR3aa: CASSLERLAGAEQFF
j_gene: TRBJ1-1; len: 14; d_gene: TRBD1; abundance: NA; v_gene: TRBV20-1; CDR3nt: TGCAGTGCTAGTGCGCAGGGGGCGGGGACTGAAGCTTTCTTT; CDR3aa: CSASAQGAGTEAFF
j_gene: TRBJ1-1; len: 15; d_gene: NA; abundance: NA; v_gene: TRBV28; CDR3nt: TGTGCCAGCAGCCACGCTCCTAGTGGGAACACTGAAGCTTTCTTT; CDR3aa: CASSHAPSGNTEAFF
j_gene: TRBJ1-1; len: 15; d_gene: NA; abundance: once; v_gene: TRBV6-6; CDR3nt: TGTGCCAGCAGTTACGTCCCAGGGGAGAACACTGAAGCTTTCTTT; CDR3aa: CASSYVPGENTEAFF
j_gene: TRBJ2-2; len: 15; d_gene: TRBD1; abundance: NA; v_gene: TRBV6-5; CDR3nt: TGTGCCAGCAGTGACTCACAGGGGTCAGGGGGGGAGCTGTTTTTT; CDR3aa: CASSDSQGSGGELFF
j_gene: TRBJ2-1; len: 11; d_gene: NA; abundance: once; v_gene: TRBV20-1; CDR3nt: TGCAGTGCTAGAGATCTCAATGAGCAGTTCTTC; CDR3aa: CSARDLNEQFF
j_gene: TRBJ2-3; len: 15; d_gene: NA; abundance: NA; v_gene: TRBV4-2; CDR3nt: TGTGCCAGCAGCCAAGTTGACAGAGACACAGATACGCAGTATTTT; CDR3aa: CASSQVDRDTDTQYF
j_gene: TRBJ2-1; len: 16; d_gene: NA; abundance: NA; v_gene: TRBV11-3; CDR3nt: TGTGCCAGCAGTTCAGGGACTCTAAGCTCCTACAATGAGCAGTTCTTC; CDR3aa: CASSSGTLSSYNEQFF
j_gene: TRBJ2-1; len: 11; d_gene: NA; abundance: NA; v_gene: TRBV11-3; CDR3nt: TGTGCCAACCGGTCAGGCTATGAGCAGTTCTTC; CDR3aa: CANRSGYEQFF
j_gene: TRBJ2-1; len: 15; d_gene: NA; abundance: NA; v_gene: TRBV5-1; CDR3nt: TGCGCCAGCAGCTTGGGTAGCCTGGTTAGGAATGAGCAGTTCTTC; CDR3aa: CASSLGSLVRNEQFF
j_gene: TRBJ1-3; len: 15; d_gene: NA; abundance: NA; v_gene: TRBV19; CDR3nt: TGTGCCAGTATCGCGCCCTTGGGAGCTGGAAACACCATATATTTT; CDR3aa: CASIAPLGAGNTIYF
j_gene: TRBJ2-5; len: 16; d_gene: NA; abundance: NA; v_gene: TRBV10-3; CDR3nt: TGTGCCATCAGTGAGTCGAGTCTACCCGTACAAGAGACCCAGTACTTC; CDR3aa: CAISESSLPVQETQYF
j_gene: TRBJ2-4; len: 14; d_gene: TRBD2; abundance: NA; v_gene: TRBV30; CDR3nt: TGTGCCTGGAGTAAAGGCGGGAGCGGAAACATTCAGTACTTC; CDR3aa: CAWSKGGSGNIQYF
j_gene: TRBJ2-3; len: 12; d_gene: NA; abundance: NA; v_gene: TRBV11-2; CDR3nt: TGTGCCAGCAGCACTCGCACAGATACGCAGTATTTT; CDR3aa: CASSTRTDTQYF
j_gene: TRBJ1-5; len: 14; d_gene: NA; abundance: NA; v_gene: TRBV28; CDR3nt: TGTGCCAGCAGTTTAGGGCAGGGCAATCAGCCCCAGCATTTT; CDR3aa: CASSLGQGNQPQHF
j_gene: TRBJ2-5; len: 16; d_gene: TRBD2; abundance: NA; v_gene: TRBV5-6; CDR3nt: TGTGCCAGCAGCTCCCCCCTCCGGGAGGGCCAAGAGACCCAGTACTTC; CDR3aa: CASSSPLREGQETQYF
j_gene: TRBJ2-7; len: 14; d_gene: NA; abundance: NA; v_gene: TRBV7-8; CDR3nt: TGTGCCAGCAGCTTTCGCAGAAACTCCTACGAGCAGTACTTC; CDR3aa: CASSFRRNSYEQYF
j_gene: TRBJ2-1; len: 13; d_gene: NA; abundance: once; v_gene: TRBV7-9; CDR3nt: TGTGCCAGCAGCTTCAGGACAGACAATGAGCAGTTCTTC; CDR3aa: CASSFRTDNEQFF
j_gene: TRBJ1-1; len: 13; d_gene: NA; abundance: NA; v_gene: TRBV2; CDR3nt: TGTGCCAGCAGTGGGGGGCCAACCGCTGAAGCTTTCTTT; CDR3aa: CASSGGPTAEAFF
j_gene: TRBJ1-2; len: 14; d_gene: NA; abundance: NA; v_gene: TRBV7-9; CDR3nt: TGTGCCAGCAGCTTAGAGGCGACAGGAGATGGCTACACCTTC; CDR3aa: CASSLEATGDGYTF
j_gene: TRBJ2-3; len: 16; d_gene: TRBD2; abundance: NA; v_gene: TRBV7-2; CDR3nt: TGTGCCAGCAGCCCTCCCGGGACTAGAGTCGGCGGTACGCAGTATTTT; CDR3aa: CASSPPGTRVGGTQYF
j_gene: TRBJ2-3; len: 19; d_gene: TRBD2; abundance: NA; v_gene: TRBV7-9; CDR3nt: TGTGCCAGCAGCAGAGCGGGGGAACCAAAGCGGGGGAGCACAGATACGCAGTATTTT; CDR3aa: CASSRAGEPKRGSTDTQYF
j_gene: TRBJ2-1; len: 15; d_gene: TRBD2; abundance: once; v_gene: TRBV5-1; CDR3nt: TGCGCCAGCAGCTTGGGACTAGCGCAATACAATGAGCAGTTCTTC; CDR3aa: CASSLGLAQYNEQFF
j_gene: TRBJ2-7; len: 13; d_gene: TRBD2; abundance: NA; v_gene: TRBV5-8; CDR3nt: TGTGCCAATTCACGCGGGAGGCTATACGAGCAGTACTTC; CDR3aa: CANSRGRLYEQYF
j_gene: TRBJ1-3; len: 17; d_gene: NA; abundance: NA; v_gene: TRBV28; CDR3nt: TGTGCCAGCAGTTTACCAGGGGCAGGTGCCTCTGGAAACACCATATATTTT; CDR3aa: CASSLPGAGASGNTIYF
j_gene: TRBJ1-2; len: 15; d_gene: NA; abundance: NA; v_gene: TRBV19; CDR3nt: TGTGCCAGTAGTATAGCTGGTGGGCCGGCGTATGGCTACACCTTC; CDR3aa: CASSIAGGPAYGYTF
j_gene: TRBJ1-5; len: 14; d_gene: NA; abundance: NA; v_gene: TRBV6-5; CDR3nt: TGTGCCAGCAGAAGGGACACCCGCAATCAGCCCCAGCATTTT; CDR3aa: CASRRDTRNQPQHF
j_gene: TRBJ2-1; len: 12; d_gene: NA; abundance: NA; v_gene: TRBV30; CDR3nt: TGTGCCTGGAGCAGGACTAAGAATGAGCAGTTCTTC; CDR3aa: CAWSRTKNEQFF
j_gene: TRBJ2-7; len: 15; d_gene: NA; abundance: NA; v_gene: TRBV28; CDR3nt: TGTGCCAGCAGTCCTGGGGTAGCAGCGGCCTACGAGCAGTACTTC; CDR3aa: CASSPGVAAAYEQYF
j_gene: TRBJ2-2; len: 16; d_gene: NA; abundance: NA; v_gene: TRBV21-1; CDR3nt: TGTGCCGGACCGGGACTAGCGGGAGTCGTCACCGGGGAGCTGTTTTTT; CDR3aa: CAGPGLAGVVTGELFF
j_gene: TRBJ2-5; len: 15; d_gene: NA; abundance: NA; v_gene: TRBV7-2; CDR3nt: TGTGCCAGCAGCTCCGGTCCGGGGATGGGGGAGACCCAGTACTTC; CDR3aa: CASSSGPGMGETQYF
j_gene: TRBJ1-5; len: 14; d_gene: TRBD1; abundance: NA; v_gene: TRBV29-1; CDR3nt: TGCAGCGTTTTGACAGGGGCGGGTCGACAGCCCCAGCATTTT; CDR3aa: CSVLTGAGRQPQHF
j_gene: TRBJ1-5; len: 16; d_gene: NA; abundance: once; v_gene: TRBV7-6; CDR3nt: TGTGCCAGCAGCTTAGCTGCGGGGATCGCCAATCAGCCCCAGCATTTT; CDR3aa: CASSLAAGIANQPQHF
j_gene: TRBJ2-1; len: 19; d_gene: TRBD2; abundance: NA; v_gene: TRBV30; CDR3nt: TGTGCCTGGAGTCCCGGACTAGCGGGAGCCCAGAGCTCCTACAATGAGCAGTTCTTC; CDR3aa: CAWSPGLAGAQSSYNEQFF